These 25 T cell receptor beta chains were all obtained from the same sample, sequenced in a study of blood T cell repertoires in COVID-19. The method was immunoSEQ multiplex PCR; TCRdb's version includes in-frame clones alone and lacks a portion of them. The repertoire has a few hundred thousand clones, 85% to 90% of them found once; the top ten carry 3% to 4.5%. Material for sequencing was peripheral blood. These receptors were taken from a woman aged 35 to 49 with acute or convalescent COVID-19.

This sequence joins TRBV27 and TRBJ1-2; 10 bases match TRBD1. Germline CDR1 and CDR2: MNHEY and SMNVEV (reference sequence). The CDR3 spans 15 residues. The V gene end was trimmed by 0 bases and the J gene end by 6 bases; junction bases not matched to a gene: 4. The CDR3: CASSLSGQGYHGYTF. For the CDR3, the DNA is TGTGCCAGCAGTTTATCGGGACAGGGGTACCATGGCTACACCTTC.

The CDR3 DNA is TGTGCCAGTAGTATGAGCCTTGGCTACACCTTC. Translation: CASSMSLGYTF. The J gene is TRBJ1-2, the V gene TRBV19; unclear D gene. The CDR3 extends over 11 amino acids. Looked up from germline, CDR1 is LNHDA and CDR2 is SQIVND (reference sequence). The germline V and J ends were trimmed by 3 bases and 7 bases, with 6 bases remaining between them. The full variable domain, in which reference TRBV19 and TRBJ1-2 provide the parts outside the CDR3, is DGGITQSPKYLFRKEGQNVTLSCEQNLNHDAMYWYRQDPGQGLRLIYYSQIVNDFQKGDIAEGYSVSREKKESFPLTVTSAQKNPTAFYLCASSMSLGYTFGSGTRLTVV.

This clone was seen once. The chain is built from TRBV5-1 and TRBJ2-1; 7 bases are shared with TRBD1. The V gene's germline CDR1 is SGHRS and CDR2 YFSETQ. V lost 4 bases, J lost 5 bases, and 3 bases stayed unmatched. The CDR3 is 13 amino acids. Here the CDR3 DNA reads TGCGCCAGCAGCACGGGACAGAACAATGAGCAGTTCTTC. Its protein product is CASSTGQNNEQFF.

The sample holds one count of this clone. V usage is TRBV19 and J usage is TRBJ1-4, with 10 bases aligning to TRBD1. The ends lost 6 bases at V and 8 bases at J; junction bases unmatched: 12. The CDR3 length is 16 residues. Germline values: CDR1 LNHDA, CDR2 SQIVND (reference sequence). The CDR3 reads CASRRTGGYVEEKLFF. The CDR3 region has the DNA TGTGCCAGTAGGAGGACAGGGGGGTACGTCGAGGAAAAACTGTTTTTT.

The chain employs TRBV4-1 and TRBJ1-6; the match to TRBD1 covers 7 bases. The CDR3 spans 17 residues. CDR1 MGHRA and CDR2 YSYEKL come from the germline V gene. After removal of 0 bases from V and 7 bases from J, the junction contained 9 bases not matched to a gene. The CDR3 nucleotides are TGCGCCAGCAGCCAAGACCGATCCGGGACAGCCAATTCACCCCTCCACTTT. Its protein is CASSQDRSGTANSPLHF.

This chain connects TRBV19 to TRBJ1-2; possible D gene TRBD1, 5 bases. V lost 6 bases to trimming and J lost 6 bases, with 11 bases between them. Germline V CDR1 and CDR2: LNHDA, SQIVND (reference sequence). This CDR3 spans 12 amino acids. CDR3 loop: CASRWTSNGYTF. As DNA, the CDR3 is TGTGCCAGTAGATGGACAAGTAATGGCTACACCTTC.

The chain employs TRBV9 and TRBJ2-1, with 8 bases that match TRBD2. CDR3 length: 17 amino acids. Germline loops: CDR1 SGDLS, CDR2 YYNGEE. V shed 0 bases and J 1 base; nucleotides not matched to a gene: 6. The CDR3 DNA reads TGTGCCAGCAGCGTAGCCAGCGGGGGCTTATCCTACAATGAGCAGTTCTTC. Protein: CASSVASGGLSYNEQFF.

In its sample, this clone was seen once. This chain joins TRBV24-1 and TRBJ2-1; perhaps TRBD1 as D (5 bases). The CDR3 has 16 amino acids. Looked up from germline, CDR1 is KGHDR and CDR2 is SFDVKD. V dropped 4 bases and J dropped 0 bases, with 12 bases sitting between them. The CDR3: CATSDPTGNSYNEQFF. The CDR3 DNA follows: TGTGCCACCAGTGACCCTACAGGAAACTCCTACAATGAGCAGTTCTTC.

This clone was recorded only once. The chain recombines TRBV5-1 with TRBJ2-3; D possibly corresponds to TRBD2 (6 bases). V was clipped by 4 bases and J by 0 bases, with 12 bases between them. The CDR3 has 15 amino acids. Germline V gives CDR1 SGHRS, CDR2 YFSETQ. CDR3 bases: TGCGCCAGCAGCGAGGGGAGGTCAAGCACAGATACGCAGTATTTT. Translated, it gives CASSEGRSSTDTQYF.

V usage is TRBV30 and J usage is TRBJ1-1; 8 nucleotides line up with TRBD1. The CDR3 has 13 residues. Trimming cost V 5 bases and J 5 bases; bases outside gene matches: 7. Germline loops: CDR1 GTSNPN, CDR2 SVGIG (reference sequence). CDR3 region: CAWVQGARTEAFF. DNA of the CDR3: TGTGCCTGGGTGCAGGGGGCGCGGACTGAAGCTTTCTTT. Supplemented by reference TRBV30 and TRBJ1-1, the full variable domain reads SQTIHQWPATLVQPVGSPLSLECTVEGTSNPNLYWYRQAAGRGLQLLFYSVGIGQISSEVPQNLSASRPQDRQFILSSKKLLLSDSGFYLCAWVQGARTEAFFGQGTRLTVV.

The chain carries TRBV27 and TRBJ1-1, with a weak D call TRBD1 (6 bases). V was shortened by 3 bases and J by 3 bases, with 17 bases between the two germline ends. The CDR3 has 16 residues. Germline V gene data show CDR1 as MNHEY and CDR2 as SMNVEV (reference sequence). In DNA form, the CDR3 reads TGTGCCAGCAGTTTGAGCACAACTCAGGGGTACACTGAAGCTTTCTTT. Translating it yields CASSLSTTQGYTEAFF.

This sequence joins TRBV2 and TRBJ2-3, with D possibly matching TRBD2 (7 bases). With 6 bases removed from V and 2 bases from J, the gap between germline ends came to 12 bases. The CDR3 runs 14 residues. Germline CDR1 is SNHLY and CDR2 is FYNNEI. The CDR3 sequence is CASRGGALTDTQYF. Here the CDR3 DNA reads TGTGCCAGCAGAGGGGGGGCCCTCACAGATACGCAGTATTTT.

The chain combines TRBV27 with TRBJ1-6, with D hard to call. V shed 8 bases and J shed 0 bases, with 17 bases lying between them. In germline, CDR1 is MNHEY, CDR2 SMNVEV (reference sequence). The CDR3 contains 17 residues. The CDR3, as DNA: TGTGCCAGCCGCGGAGGGCAAGACCTCTCCTATAATTCACCCCTCCACTTT. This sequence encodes CASRGGQDLSYNSPLHF.

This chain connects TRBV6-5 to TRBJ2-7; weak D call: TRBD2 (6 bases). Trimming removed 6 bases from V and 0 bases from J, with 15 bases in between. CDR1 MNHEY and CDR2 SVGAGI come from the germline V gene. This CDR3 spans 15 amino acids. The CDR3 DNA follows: TGTGCCAGCAGCCCGGGACTCCTAAGCTCCTACGAGCAGTACGTC. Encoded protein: CASSPGLLSSYEQYV.

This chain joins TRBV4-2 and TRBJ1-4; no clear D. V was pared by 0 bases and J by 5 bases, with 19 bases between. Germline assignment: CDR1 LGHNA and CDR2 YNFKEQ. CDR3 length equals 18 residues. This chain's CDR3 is CASSQDDGRVGANEKLFF. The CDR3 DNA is TGTGCCAGCAGCCAAGACGATGGTAGGGTGGGAGCAAATGAAAAACTGTTTTTT.

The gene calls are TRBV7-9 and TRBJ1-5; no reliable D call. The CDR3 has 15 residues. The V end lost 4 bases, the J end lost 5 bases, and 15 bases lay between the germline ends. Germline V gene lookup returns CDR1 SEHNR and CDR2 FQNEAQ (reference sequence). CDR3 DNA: TGTGCCAGCAGCTCGTCCGCAGGTACGCATCAGCCCCAGCATTTT. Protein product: CASSSSAGTHQPQHF.

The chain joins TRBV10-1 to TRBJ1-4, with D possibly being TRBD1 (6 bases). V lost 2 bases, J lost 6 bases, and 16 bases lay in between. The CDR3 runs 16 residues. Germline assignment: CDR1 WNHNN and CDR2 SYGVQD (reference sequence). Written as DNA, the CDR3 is TGCGCCAGCAGTGAGAGGTCGGGACATGCGGATGAAAAACTGTTTTTT. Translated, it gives CASSERSGHADEKLFF.

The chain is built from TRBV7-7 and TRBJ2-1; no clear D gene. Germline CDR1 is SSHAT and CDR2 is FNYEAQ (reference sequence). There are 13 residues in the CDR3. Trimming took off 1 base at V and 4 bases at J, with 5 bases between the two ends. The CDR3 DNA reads TGTGCCAGCAGCTTAGTCCCTTACAATGAGCAGTTCTTC. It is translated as CASSLVPYNEQFF. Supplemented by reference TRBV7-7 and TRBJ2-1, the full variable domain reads GAGVSQSPRYKVTKRGQDVTLRCDPISSHATLYWYQQALGQGPEFLTYFNYEAQPDKSGLPSDRFSAERPEGSISTLTIQRTEQRDSAMYRCASSLVPYNEQFFGPGTRLTVL.

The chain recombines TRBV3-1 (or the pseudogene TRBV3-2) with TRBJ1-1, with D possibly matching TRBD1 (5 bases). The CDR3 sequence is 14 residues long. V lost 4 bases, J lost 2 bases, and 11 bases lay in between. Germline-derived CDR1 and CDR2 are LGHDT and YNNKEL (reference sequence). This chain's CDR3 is CASSLPGDNTEAFF. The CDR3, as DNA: TGTGCCAGCAGCCTCCCGGGGGACAACACTGAAGCTTTCTTT.

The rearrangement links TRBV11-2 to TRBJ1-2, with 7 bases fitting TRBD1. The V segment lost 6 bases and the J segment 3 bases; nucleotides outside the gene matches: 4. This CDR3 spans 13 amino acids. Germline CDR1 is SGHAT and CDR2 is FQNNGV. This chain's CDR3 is CASSRGQDYGYTF. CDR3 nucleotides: TGTGCCAGCAGTCGCGGACAGGACTATGGCTACACCTTC.

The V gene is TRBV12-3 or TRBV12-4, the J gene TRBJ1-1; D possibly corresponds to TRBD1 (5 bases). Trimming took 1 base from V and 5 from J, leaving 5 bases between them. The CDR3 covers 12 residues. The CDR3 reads CASSLEGTEAFF. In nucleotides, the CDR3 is TGTGCCAGCAGTTTAGAGGGGACTGAAGCTTTCTTT.

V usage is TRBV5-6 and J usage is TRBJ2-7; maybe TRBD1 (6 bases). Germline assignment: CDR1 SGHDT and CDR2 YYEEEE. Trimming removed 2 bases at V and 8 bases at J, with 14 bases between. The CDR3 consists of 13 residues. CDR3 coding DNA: TGTGCCAGCAGCTTTTTGGGGGCCCCTCAGCAGTACGTC. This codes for CASSFLGAPQQYV.

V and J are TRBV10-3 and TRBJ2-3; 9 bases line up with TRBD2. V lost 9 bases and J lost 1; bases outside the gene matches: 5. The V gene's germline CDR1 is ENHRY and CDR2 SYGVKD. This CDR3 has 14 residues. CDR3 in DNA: TGTGCCATTTCCTCTAGCGGGGGCACAGATACGCAGTATTTT. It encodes CAISSSGGTDTQYF.

The CDR3 loop reads CASSPSLGTRSSGANVLTF. The CDR3 nucleotides are TGCGCCAGCAGCCCCTCCCTGGGGACACGAAGCTCTGGGGCCAACGTCCTGACTTTC. The gene calls are TRBV4-1 and TRBJ2-6; D may be TRBD1 (6 bases). In germline, CDR1 is MGHRA, CDR2 YSYEKL. The CDR3 extends over 19 amino acids. The germline V and J ends were trimmed by 4 bases and 0 bases, with 19 bases remaining between them.

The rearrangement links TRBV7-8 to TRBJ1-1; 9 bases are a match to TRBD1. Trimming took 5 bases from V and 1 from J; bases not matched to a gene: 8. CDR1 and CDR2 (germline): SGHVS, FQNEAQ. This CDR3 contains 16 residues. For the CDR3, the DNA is TGTGCCAGCAGCCGCCGGGACAGGGTCCGGAACACTGAAGCTTTCTTT. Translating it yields CASSRRDRVRNTEAFF.